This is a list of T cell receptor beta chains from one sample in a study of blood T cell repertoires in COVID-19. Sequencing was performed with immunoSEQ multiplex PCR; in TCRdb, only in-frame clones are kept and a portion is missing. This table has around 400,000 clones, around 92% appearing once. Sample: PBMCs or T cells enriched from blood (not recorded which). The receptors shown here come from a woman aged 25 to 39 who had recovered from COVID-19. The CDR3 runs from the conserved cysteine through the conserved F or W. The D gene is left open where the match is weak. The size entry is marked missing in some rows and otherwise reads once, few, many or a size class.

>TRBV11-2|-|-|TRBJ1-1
CASTPTGNTEAFF
TGTGCCAGCACCCCGACAGGGAACACTGAAGCTTTCTTT
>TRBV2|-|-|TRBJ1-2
CASSVFPDGNYGYTF
TGTGCCAGCAGTGTTTTTCCTGACGGGAACTATGGCTACACCTTC
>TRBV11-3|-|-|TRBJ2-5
CASSRGETQYF
TGTGCCAGCAGCCGGGGGGAGACCCAGTACTTC
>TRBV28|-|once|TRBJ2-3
CASSRDLFSPEYF
TGTGCCAGCAGTCGGGACTTATTCAGCCCTGAGTATTTT
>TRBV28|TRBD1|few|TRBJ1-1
CASSFSRGTLEIAFF
TGTGCCAGCAGTTTTTCCAGGGGGACCCTCGAGATAGCTTTCTTT
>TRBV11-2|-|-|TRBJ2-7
CASSLWDFNYEQYF
TGTGCCAGCAGTCTATGGGACTTTAACTACGAGCAGTACTTC
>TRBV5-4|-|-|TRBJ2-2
CATNHGGDPGELFF
TGTGCCACCAATCACGGCGGGGATCCCGGGGAGCTGTTTTTT
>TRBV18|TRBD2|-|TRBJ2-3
CASSYSLAGGPTDTQYF
TGTGCCAGCTCCTATTCACTAGCGGGGGGGCCCACAGATACGCAGTATTTT
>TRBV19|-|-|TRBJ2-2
CASRQSPNTGELFF
TGTGCCAGTAGGCAAAGCCCGAACACCGGGGAGCTGTTTTTT
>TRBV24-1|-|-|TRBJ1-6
CATSDSGITNSPLHF
TGTGCCACCAGTGATTCGGGGATCACGAATTCACCCCTCCACTTT
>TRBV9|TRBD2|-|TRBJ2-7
CASSVDGLAGAYEQYF
TGTGCCAGCAGCGTAGATGGACTAGCGGGGGCGTACGAGCAGTACTTC
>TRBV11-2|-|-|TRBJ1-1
CASSLGRGTEAFF
TGTGCCAGCAGCCTAGGGAGGGGAACTGAAGCTTTCTTT
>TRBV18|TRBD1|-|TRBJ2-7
CASSPPDRASYEQYF
TGTGCCAGCTCACCACCGGACAGGGCCTCCTACGAGCAGTACTTC
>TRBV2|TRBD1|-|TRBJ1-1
CATPSDRGRPEAFF
TGTGCCACCCCAAGCGACAGGGGGAGGCCTGAAGCTTTCTTT
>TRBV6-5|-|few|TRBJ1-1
CASSYQSGHTEAFF
TGTGCCAGCAGTTACCAATCAGGTCACACTGAAGCTTTCTTT
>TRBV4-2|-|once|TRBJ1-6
CASSQSLTGSSYNSPLHF
TGTGCCAGCAGCCAGTCCCTGACAGGTAGCTCCTATAATTCACCCCTCCACTTT
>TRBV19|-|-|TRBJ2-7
CASSIEDSSYEQYF
TGTGCCAGTAGTATCGAGGACAGCTCCTACGAGCAGTACTTC
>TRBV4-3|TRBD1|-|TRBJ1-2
CASSQTGTENGYTF
TGCGCCAGCAGCCAAACCGGGACAGAGAATGGCTACACCTTC
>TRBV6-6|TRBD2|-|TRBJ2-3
CASRREGTVDTQYF
TGTGCCAGCAGACGGGAGGGGACCGTCGATACGCAGTATTTT
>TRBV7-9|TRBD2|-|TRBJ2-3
CASSKGGLAGVADTQYF
TGTGCCAGCAGCAAGGGAGGACTAGCGGGGGTCGCAGATACGCAGTATTTT
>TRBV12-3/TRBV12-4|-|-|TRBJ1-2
CASTTRQDYGYTF
TGTGCCAGCACCACTAGACAGGACTATGGCTACACCTTC
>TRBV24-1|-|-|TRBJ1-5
CATSVGASNQPQHF
TGTGCCACCAGTGTTGGGGCAAGCAATCAGCCCCAGCATTTT
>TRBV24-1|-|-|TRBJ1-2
CATSQGNYGYTF
TGTGCCACCAGCCAGGGGAACTATGGCTACACCTTC
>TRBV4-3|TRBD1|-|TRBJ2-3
CASSPDRGLTDTQYF
TGCGCCAGCAGCCCGGACAGGGGGCTCACAGATACGCAGTATTTT
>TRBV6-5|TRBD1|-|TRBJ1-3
CASRTGGGNTIYF
TGTGCCAGCAGGACAGGGGGTGGAAACACCATATATTTT
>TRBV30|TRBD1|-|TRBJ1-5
CAWSATGGVGNQPQHF
TGTGCCTGGAGTGCTACAGGGGGAGTTGGCAATCAGCCCCAGCATTTT
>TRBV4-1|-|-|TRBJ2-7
CASSQPGLAPCF
TGCGCCAGCAGCCAGCCAGGACTTGCCCCATGCTTC
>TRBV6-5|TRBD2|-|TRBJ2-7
CASSSLGTSGSYEQYF
TGTGCCAGCAGTTCCCTCGGGACTAGCGGGAGCTACGAGCAGTACTTC
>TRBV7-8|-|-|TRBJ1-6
CASSLGQLNSALHF
TGTGCCAGCAGCCTCGGACAGTTAAATTCAGCCCTCCACTTT
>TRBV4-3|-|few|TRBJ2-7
CASSQSPQTAYEQYF
TGCGCCAGCAGCCAATCCCCACAGACAGCCTACGAGCAGTACTTC
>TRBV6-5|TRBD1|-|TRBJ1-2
CASFSRTGDYGYTF
TGTGCCAGCTTTTCCAGGACAGGGGACTATGGCTACACCTTC
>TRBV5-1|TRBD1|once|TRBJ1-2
CASSPGTGPASGYTF
TGCGCCAGCAGCCCAGGGACAGGTCCAGCCAGCGGCTACACCTTC
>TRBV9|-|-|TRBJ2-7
CASSGGGAASYEQYF
TGTGCCAGCAGCGGGGGGGGCGCCGCTTCCTACGAGCAGTACTTC
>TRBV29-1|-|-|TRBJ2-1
CSVDMEGGLLDEQFF
TGCAGCGTTGATATGGAGGGGGGGCTTTTGGATGAGCAGTTCTTC
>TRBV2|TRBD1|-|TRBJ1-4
CASKRDRTNEKLFF
TGTGCCAGCAAAAGGGACAGAACTAATGAAAAACTGTTTTTT
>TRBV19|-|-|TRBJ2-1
CASSITVDEQFF
TGTGCCAGTAGTATAACTGTCGATGAGCAGTTCTTC
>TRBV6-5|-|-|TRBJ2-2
CASRRQNSNTGELFF
TGTGCCAGCAGACGACAGAACTCGAACACCGGGGAGCTGTTTTTT
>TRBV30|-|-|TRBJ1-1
CAWNDRTEAFF
TGTGCCTGGAACGACAGGACGGAAGCTTTCTTT
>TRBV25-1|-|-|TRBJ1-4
CASSARTANEKLFF
TGTGCCAGCAGTGCCCGGACAGCAAATGAAAAACTGTTTTTT
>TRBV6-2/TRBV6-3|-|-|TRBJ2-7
CASSHEEYEQYF
TGTGCCAGCAGTCACGAGGAATACGAGCAGTACTTC
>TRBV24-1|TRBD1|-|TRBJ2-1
CATSDRQGVRLEQFF
TGTGCCACCAGCGACCGACAGGGGGTTCGATTAGAGCAGTTCTTC
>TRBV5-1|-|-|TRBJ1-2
CASSFNRQLLHYGYTF
TGCGCCAGCAGCTTCAATAGACAGTTACTCCACTATGGCTACACCTTC
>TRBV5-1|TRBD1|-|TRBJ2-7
CASSSTGGRMKYF
TGCGCCAGCAGCTCGACAGGGGGCAGGATGAAGTACTTC
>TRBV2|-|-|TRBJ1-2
CASTQGLNYGYTF
TGTGCCAGCACGCAGGGGCTTAACTATGGCTACACCTTC
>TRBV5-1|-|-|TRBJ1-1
CASSLGSGLNTEAFF
TGCGCCAGCAGCTTGGGTAGTGGGCTGAACACTGAAGCTTTCTTT
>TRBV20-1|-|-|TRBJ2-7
CSASQGSRAREQYF
TGCAGTGCTAGTCAAGGGAGTCGAGCGCGCGAGCAGTACTTC
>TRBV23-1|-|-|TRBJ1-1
CASSQSGDGGRDTEAFF
TGCGCCAGCAGTCAATCGGGGGATGGAGGGCGGGACACTGAAGCTTTCTTT
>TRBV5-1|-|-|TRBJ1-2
CASSPESFYGYTF
TGCGCCAGCAGCCCTGAGAGTTTCTATGGCTACACCTTC
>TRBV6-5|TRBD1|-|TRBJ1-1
CASSPKDRAGTEAFF
TGTGCCAGCAGCCCAAAAGACAGGGCCGGCACTGAAGCTTTCTTT
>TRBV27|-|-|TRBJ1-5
CASSLIGSGQPQHF
TGTGCCAGCAGTTTAATCGGGTCGGGTCAGCCCCAGCATTTT
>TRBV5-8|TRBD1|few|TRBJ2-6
CASSIGTGQANVLTF
TGTGCCAGCAGCATAGGGACAGGGCAGGCCAACGTCCTGACTTTC
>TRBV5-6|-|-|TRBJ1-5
CASSGRDNQPQHF
TGTGCCAGCAGTGGCAGGGACAATCAGCCCCAGCATTTT
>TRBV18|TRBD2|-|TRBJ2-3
CASSPPSSGRGTDTQYF
TGTGCCAGCTCACCACCGTCTAGCGGGAGGGGGACAGATACGCAGTATTTT
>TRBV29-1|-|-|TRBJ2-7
CSARDWRTYEQYF
TGCAGCGCCCGGGACTGGCGCACCTACGAGCAGTACTTC
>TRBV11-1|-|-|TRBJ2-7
CASSPGLMYEQYF
TGTGCCAGCAGCCCGGGACTTATGTACGAGCAGTACTTC
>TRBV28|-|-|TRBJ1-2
CASSLRSYGYTF
TGTGCCAGCAGTTTAAGGAGTTATGGCTACACCTTC
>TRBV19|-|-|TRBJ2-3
CASSMPHRVDSTDTQYF
TGTGCCAGTAGTATGCCCCACAGGGTGGATTCCACAGATACGCAGTATTTT
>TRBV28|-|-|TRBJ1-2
CASSSVDQGDYGYTF
TGTGCCAGCAGTTCCGTGGACCAGGGCGACTATGGCTACACCTTC